This T cell receptor (beta chain) was sequenced in a study of blood T cells in healthy people across ages. On the study more broadly: About one barcoded beta molecule per two T cells came from capture by template switching.

The CDR3 consists of 16 residues. The sample holds one count of this clonotype. The authors ran a second PCR of roughly 6 to 12 cycles using a sample-barcoded 5' primer and a J-beta primer mix. TCRdb re-analysed the 5' RACE reads in MiXCR, keeping a single row per CDR3 protein. The table lists about 1,600,000 distinct CDR3 sequences, 42% of them singletons. The source material was blood. The gene calls are TRBV21-1 and TRBJ2-1; TRBD1, the table's D call, was not compared with the DNA. TRBV21-1 is a pseudogene segment. The sequence was collected from a woman younger than 35 in good health. This CDR3 reads CASSKEGVSSYNEQFF. The CDR3 region has the DNA TGTGCCAGCAGCAAAGAAGGGGTTAGCTCCTACAATGAGCAGTTCTTC.